These 32 T cell receptor beta chains were sequenced from one sample in a study of blood T cells in healthy people across ages. With a J-beta primer mix and a sample-barcoded 5' primer, a second PCR ran about 6 to 11 cycles. Via MiXCR, TCRdb re-called the 5' RACE reads, giving one row per CDR3 protein. The table lists roughly 1.5 million distinct CDR3 sequences, 35% to 45% of them singletons. The sequenced sample was blood. The receptors shown here come from a young woman in good health.

The chain recombines TRBV7-2 with TRBJ2-5; 10 bases align to TRBD2. The CDR3 is made up of 17 amino acids. Germline CDR1 is SGHTA and CDR2 is FQGNSA. V lost 5 bases to trimming and J lost 12 bases; unmatched junction nucleotides: 21. The CDR3 DNA reads TGTGCCAGCAGCCCACTAACCCTTAGCGGGAGGTCGGCTCTGAAGTACTTC. It yields the protein CASSPLTLSGRSALKYF.

The rearrangement joins TRBV12-3 or TRBV12-4 to TRBJ1-2; the D is unclear. V lost 0 bases to trimming and J lost 13 bases, with 12 bases between them. The CDR3 length is 12 residues. The CDR3 loop reads CASSLAGMKATF. CDR3 DNA: TGTGCCAGCAGTTTAGCAGGAATGAAGGCCACCTTC.

J is TRBJ1-2 and V is TRBV7-2; maybe TRBD1 (6 bases). Germline CDR1 and CDR2: SGHTA and FQGNSA. Trimming pared 4 bases from V and 2 bases from J, leaving 20 bases between. The CDR3 contains 17 residues. DNA of the CDR3: TGTGCCAGCAGCTCCTGGCGACAGGCCCAAGGGAACTATGGCTACACCTTC. This gives the protein CASSSWRQAQGNYGYTF.

This clonotype was seen more than once but under ten times. The chain employs TRBV12-3 or TRBV12-4 and TRBJ2-1, with D possibly being TRBD2 (7 bases). The DNA end is more similar to TRBJ2-7, so the J call may be wrong. The CDR3 contains 15 residues. The chain's CDR3 is CASSLGRGLYNEQYF. The DNA of the CDR3 is TGTGCCAGCAGTTTAGGGCGGGGGCTTTACAATGAGCAGTACTTC.

This chain connects TRBV25-1 to TRBJ1-1; D is perhaps TRBD1 (5 bases). Between the trimmed V and J ends, which lost 4 bases and 4 bases, there was a span of 13 bases. Germline loops: CDR1 MGHDK, CDR2 SYGVNS. The CDR3 is 14 amino acids. Written as DNA, the CDR3 is TGTGCCAGCAGTGGCTGGACATGGGGCACTGAAGCTTTCTTT. Protein sequence: CASSGWTWGTEAFF.

V is TRBV4-3 and J is TRBJ1-1; TRBD1 might be the D (5 bases). The ends were cut back, 1 base at V and 2 bases at J, with 11 bases in the middle. The germline V gene has CDR1 LGHNA and CDR2 YSLEER. The length of the CDR3 is 15 residues. The CDR3 loop is CASSQVGDGNTEAFF. CDR3 nucleotide sequence: TGCGCCAGCAGCCAAGTAGGGGATGGAAACACTGAAGCTTTCTTT.

V and J are TRBV4-1 and TRBJ2-5; D not certain. The closer fit of TRBJ2-7 to the DNA end suggests the J call may be wrong. Germline CDR1 is MGHRA and CDR2 is YSYEKL. The CDR3 runs 15 residues. The CDR3 region is CASSQARKQNYEQYF. The CDR3 region has the DNA TGCGCCAGCAGCCAAGCTAGAAAGCAGAACTACGAGCAGTACTTC.

This chain connects TRBV4-1 to TRBJ2-1, with D possibly called TRBD1 or TRBD2 (5 bases each). The CDR3 extends over 16 amino acids. Germline CDR1 and CDR2: MGHRA and YSYEKL. With 0 bases removed from V and 2 bases from J, the gap between germline ends came to 11 bases. The DNA for the CDR3 is TGCGCCAGCAGCCAAGATCCGGGACCCACCTACAATGAGCAGTTCTTC. This codes for CASSQDPGPTYNEQFF.

This clonotype has more than one count but fewer than ten. The chain is built from TRBV28 and TRBJ2-7; unclear D gene. V lost 5 bases, J lost 3 bases, and 11 bases lay in between. Looked up from germline, CDR1 is MDHEN and CDR2 is SYDVKM. There are 13 residues in the CDR3. The CDR3 region is CASSTGPLYEQYF. In nucleotides, the CDR3 is TGTGCCAGCAGTACCGGGCCGCTCTACGAGCAGTACTTC.

The rearrangement uses TRBV12-3 or TRBV12-4 and TRBJ2-1; D is possibly TRBD2 (5 bases). V was trimmed by 4 bases and J by 7 bases, leaving 5 bases between them. The CDR3 spans 11 residues. CDR3 DNA: TGTGCCAGCAGTTGGGAGAATGAGCAGTTCTTC. As protein: CASSWENEQFF.

This clonotype was recorded once. This rearrangement joins TRBV6-2 or TRBV6-3 to TRBJ1-1, with D unresolved. The CDR3 sequence is 11 residues long. Deletions cut 5 bases from V and 10 bases from J, with 11 bases between. The germline CDR1 and CDR2 sequences are MNHEY and SVGEGT. The CDR3 is CASSRPSRAFF. Here the CDR3 DNA reads TGTGCCAGCAGTAGGCCCAGCCGAGCTTTCTTT.

This chain uses TRBV11-2 with TRBJ1-2; possibly TRBD1 for D (6 bases). V was shortened by 5 bases and J by 6 bases, with 19 bases between the two germline ends. CDR1 is SGHAT and CDR2 is FQNNGV in the germline V gene. The CDR3 has 15 amino acids. Here the CDR3 reads CASSHLGEGGDGYTF. In DNA, the CDR3 is TGTGCCAGCAGCCATTTGGGGGAAGGGGGTGATGGCTACACCTTC.

The J gene is TRBJ1-1, the V gene TRBV6-5; TRBD1 agrees at 9 bases. This CDR3 is 14 amino acids long. The V and J ends lost 6 bases and 4 bases, in that order; junction bases with no gene match: 6. Germline V gene sequence: CDR1 MNHEY, CDR2 SVGAGI. The CDR3 nucleotides are TGTGCCAGCAGCTCCGGGACAGGGACCACTGAAGCTTTCTTT. This gives the protein CASSSGTGTTEAFF.

V usage is TRBV20-1 and J usage is TRBJ2-3; 10 bases match TRBD2. The CDR3 runs 15 residues. Unmatched junction bases numbered 8, after V lost 5 bases and J lost 3 bases. The germline V gene has CDR1 DFQATT and CDR2 SNEGSKA (reference sequence). The CDR3 nucleotides are TGCAGTGCTCACCCTAGCGGGAGCTCAACAGATACGCAGTATTTT. It is translated as CSAHPSGSSTDTQYF.

The chain couples TRBV6-2 or TRBV6-3 to TRBJ2-3; 8 bases fit TRBD2. In germline, CDR1 is MNHEY, CDR2 SVGEGT. With V trimmed by 5 bases and J by 5 bases, 9 bases remained unmatched. CDR3 length equals 15 residues. The CDR3 region is CASSPGTSSGDTQYF. The CDR3 DNA sequence: TGTGCCAGCAGTCCAGGGACTAGTTCGGGAGATACGCAGTATTTT.

This clonotype was picked up a small number of times. The chain employs TRBV27 and TRBJ2-3; 9 bases agree with TRBD2. CDR3 length: 15 amino acids. The V gene end was trimmed by 2 bases and the J gene end by 5 bases; junction bases not matched to a gene: 5. CDR1 and CDR2 from the germline V gene are MNHEY and SMNVEV (reference sequence). CDR3 in DNA: TGTGCCAGCAGTTTAGCGGGAGGGCCGTTAGATACGCAGTATTTT. Protein product: CASSLAGGPLDTQYF.

This clonotype has a handful of counts. The V call is TRBV20-1, the J call TRBJ2-1, with TRBD2 matching 9 bases. CDR1 and CDR2 from the germline V gene are DFQATT and SNEGSKA (reference sequence). The CDR3 is 16 amino acids. Germline trimming cut 3 bases from V and 4 bases from J; bases unmatched to any gene: 10. The CDR3 DNA reads as TGCAGTGCTAGCCATATAGCGGGAGAAGGTTACAATGAGCAGTTCTTC. Encoded protein: CSASHIAGEGYNEQFF.

The chain employs TRBV3-1 and TRBJ1-4; D unclear. Germline V lookup: CDR1 LGHDT, CDR2 YNNKEL (reference sequence). V was cut by 2 bases and J by 0 bases, with 19 bases left in between. This CDR3 has 19 residues. The CDR3 coding sequence is TGTGCCAGCAGCCAACCACATCCCTCGTTCGGGACAACTAATGAAAAACTGTTTTTT. This codes for CASSQPHPSFGTTNEKLFF.

The chain employs TRBV7-2 and TRBJ1-5; D not resolved. Per germline, CDR1 SGHTA and CDR2 FQGNSA. The CDR3 contains 14 residues. V lost 2 bases and J 3 bases, leaving 8 bases between the germline ends. This CDR3 is CASSLLDPNQPQHF. The CDR3 DNA reads TGTGCCAGCAGCTTACTTGACCCCAATCAGCCCCAGCATTTT. Complete variable domain (other parts from reference TRBV7-2 and TRBJ1-5): GAGVSQSPSNKVTEKGKDVELRCDPISGHTALYWYRQSLGQGLEFLIYFQGNSAPDKSGLPSDRFSAERTGGSVSTLTIQRTQQEDSAVYLCASSLLDPNQPQHFGDGTRLSIL.

The chain combines TRBV25-1 with TRBJ2-5; 9 nucleotides match TRBD1. The J call is in doubt because the DNA end fits TRBJ2-7 better. The CDR3 is 14 amino acids. Germline CDR1 reads MGHDK; CDR2 reads SYGVNS. CDR3 in DNA: TGTGCCAGCAGTGACCCGACAGGGGGTTACGAGCAGTACTTC. Amino acid sequence: CASSDPTGGYEQYF.

The chain couples TRBV6-1 to TRBJ1-5; no clear D. The CDR3 runs to 15 residues. Germline V gene lookup returns CDR1 MNHNS and CDR2 SASEGT. V was trimmed by 2 bases and J by 5 bases, leaving 13 bases between them. The DNA for the CDR3 is TGTGCCAGCAGTGAATATGAGGGCTTCGATCAGCCCCAGCATTTT. It specifies CASSEYEGFDQPQHF.

V and J are TRBV20-1 and TRBJ1-5, with no clear D. CDR3 length: 10 residues. V shed 6 bases and J shed 10 bases, with 10 bases lying between them. Germline CDR1 DFQATT, CDR2 SNEGSKA (reference sequence). CDR3 sequence reads: CSAAMQPQHF. DNA of the CDR3: TGCAGTGCCGCCATGCAACCCCAGCATTTT.

This clonotype showed up just once. An end of the junction does not agree with germline; a read error may underlie this. CDR3 sequence reads: CASSPRTGGNSPLRF. Here the CDR3 DNA reads TGTGCCAGCAGCCCCCGGACAGGGGGCAATTCACCCCTCCGCTTT. The rearrangement joins TRBV14 to TRBJ1-6, with 11 bases aligning to TRBD1. The CDR3 is made up of 15 amino acids. Germline values: CDR1 SGHDN, CDR2 FVKESK.

The CDR3 spells CASSFSCGYTF. For the CDR3, the DNA is TGTGCCAGCAGTTTTTCGTGCGGCTACACCTTC. The chain is built from TRBV28 and TRBJ1-2, with D unresolved. The V end was cut by 3 bases, the J end by 8 bases, with 7 bases between. The V gene's germline CDR1 is MDHEN and CDR2 SYDVKM. This CDR3 spans 11 amino acids.

CDR3 sequence: CASSQDPIRGAAYEQYF. CDR3 nucleotide sequence: TGTGCCAGCAGCCAAGATCCCATTAGGGGAGCGGCCTACGAGCAGTACTTC. The gene calls are TRBV4-2 and TRBJ2-7; D is tentatively TRBD1 or TRBD2 (5 bases each). This CDR3 is 17 amino acids long. Germline values: CDR1 LGHNA, CDR2 YNFKEQ. V lost 0 bases to trimming and J lost 2 bases, with 17 bases between them.

The chain couples TRBV7-8 to TRBJ2-7; TRBD2 might be the D (6 bases). Germline V lookup: CDR1 SGHVS, CDR2 FQNEAQ. CDR3 size: 16 residues. Between the trimmed V and J ends, which lost 0 bases and 6 bases, there was a span of 18 bases. The CDR3 protein is CASSLAMGGPTREQYF. The CDR3 nucleotides are TGTGCCAGCAGCTTAGCCATGGGAGGCCCGACCCGCGAGCAGTACTTC.

The V call is TRBV5-1, the J call TRBJ2-5, with 7 bases that match TRBD1. Germline CDR1 and CDR2: SGHRS and YFSETQ. This CDR3 region has 15 residues. Unmatched junction bases numbered 4, after V lost 1 base and J lost 1 base. Written as DNA, the CDR3 is TGCGCCAGCAGCTTGCTGGGGGACAGCCAAGAGACCCAGTACTTC. This sequence encodes CASSLLGDSQETQYF.

This clonotype was recorded many times. The CDR3 spells CASSPGLATTDTQYF. In nucleotides, the CDR3 is TGTGCCAGCAGCCCGGGACTAGCGACCACAGATACGCAGTATTTT. The chain couples TRBV5-5 to TRBJ2-3; 10 bases line up with TRBD2. Unmatched junction bases numbered 4, after V lost 4 bases and J lost 2 bases. In germline, CDR1 is SGHKS, CDR2 YYEKEE (reference sequence). The CDR3 extends over 15 amino acids.

Here the CDR3 reads CASSPRWDSPSTDTQYF. CDR3 nucleotide sequence: TGTGCCAGCAGCCCTCGCTGGGATTCCCCCAGCACAGATACGCAGTATTTT. The V call is TRBV7-2, the J call TRBJ2-3; D is uncertain. V was pared by 5 bases and J by 0 bases, with 18 bases between. CDR1 SGHTA and CDR2 FQGNSA come from the germline V gene. The CDR3 is 17 amino acids.

This clonotype was found a few times. This chain links TRBV20-1 with TRBJ2-7, with 13 nucleotides matching TRBD2. The CDR3 runs to 19 residues. CDR1 is DFQATT, CDR2 SNEGSKA, per germline (reference sequence). V dropped 0 bases and J dropped 2; count of bases not matched to a gene: 13. Written as DNA, the CDR3 is TGCAGTGCTAGAGATAGAGTGGGGACTAGCGGGATCGCGGCCTACGAGCAGTACTTC. Translated, it gives CSARDRVGTSGIAAYEQYF.

The sample holds a few counts of this clonotype. The chain carries TRBV7-2 and TRBJ2-7; D remains unclear. The CDR3 runs 13 residues. Germline lookup yields CDR1 SGHTA and CDR2 FQGNSA. With 0 bases removed from V and 7 bases from J, the gap between germline ends came to 10 bases. The CDR3 spells CASSLADLGEQYF. The CDR3 nucleotides are TGTGCCAGCAGCTTAGCGGACCTGGGGGAGCAGTACTTC.

This chain joins TRBV20-1 and TRBJ2-5; 9 nucleotides match TRBD1. The trim removed 0 bases at V and 2 bases at J, leaving 10 bases unmatched. The germline V gene has CDR1 DFQATT and CDR2 SNEGSKA (reference sequence). The CDR3 extends over 17 amino acids. For the CDR3, the DNA is TGCAGTGCTAGAGATCCGTTTCTGGGACAGGGACAAGAGACCCAGTACTTC. It encodes CSARDPFLGQGQETQYF.